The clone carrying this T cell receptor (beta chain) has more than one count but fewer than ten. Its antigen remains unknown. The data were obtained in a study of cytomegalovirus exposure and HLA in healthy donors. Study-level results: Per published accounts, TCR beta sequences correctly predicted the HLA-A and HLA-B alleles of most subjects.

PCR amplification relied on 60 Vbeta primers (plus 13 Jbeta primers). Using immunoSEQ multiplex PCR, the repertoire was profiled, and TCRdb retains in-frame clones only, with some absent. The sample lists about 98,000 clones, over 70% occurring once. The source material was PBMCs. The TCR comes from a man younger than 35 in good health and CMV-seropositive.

Here the CDR3 DNA reads TGCGCCAGCAGTCAACACAGGGGGACGGGCACTGAAGCTTTCTTT. It yields the protein CASSQHRGTGTEAFF. V usage is TRBV23-1 and J usage is TRBJ1-1; TRBD1 agrees at 8 bases. TRBV23-1 is reported as an ORF; its role is uncertain. V trimming: 2 bases; J trimming: 4 bases; junction bases outside the gene matches: 6. The CDR3 runs to 15 residues.